The next 21 T cell receptor beta chains were all read from a single sample in a study of T cell responses to AZD1222 COVID-19 vaccine. The data were produced by immunoSEQ multiplex PCR, yet TCRdb's version contains in-frame clones alone and is incomplete. The sample lists over 150,000 clones, 90% seen once, with 15% to 20% in the top ten. Material: peripheral blood, obtained on day 0 of AZD1222 vaccination. The receptor set was obtained from an adult in good health.

CDR3 nucleotides: TGTGCCAGCTCAAACTCCGGATCGAACACTGAAGCTTTCTTT. Residues: CASSNSGSNTEAFF. The V gene is TRBV18, the J gene TRBJ1-1; D gene unclear. Germline V CDR1 and CDR2: KGHSH, LQKENI. The CDR3 sequence is 14 residues long. Between the trimmed V and J ends, which lost 5 bases and 1 base, there was a span of 11 bases.

This sequence joins TRBV6-1 and TRBJ1-1; D gene ambiguous. The CDR3 extends over 14 amino acids. V shed 0 bases and J shed 5 bases, with 10 bases lying between them. Per the germline V gene, CDR1 is MNHNS and CDR2 is SASEGT. The DNA for the CDR3 is TGTGCCAGCAGTGAAGCATTAGGAGGGACTGAAGCTTTCTTT. Translated: CASSEALGGTEAFF.

The chain recombines TRBV10-3 with TRBJ1-6; D unclear. Germline V gives CDR1 ENHRY, CDR2 SYGVKD. The CDR3 consists of 12 residues. V dropped 3 bases and J dropped 14 bases, with 11 bases sitting between them. CDR3 nucleotides: TGTGCCATCAGTGACGACAAAAGTTCCCTCCACTTT. Its protein is CAISDDKSSLHF.

The V and J genes are TRBV4-1 and TRBJ1-5; no reliable D call. CDR3 length equals 14 residues. Trimming cost V 1 base and J 6 bases, with 10 bases left between them. The germline gives CDR1 MGHRA, CDR2 YSYEKL. CDR3 residues: CASSQAIVGQPQHF. Written as DNA, the CDR3 is TGCGCCAGCAGCCAAGCGATAGTAGGTCAGCCCCAGCATTTT.

This chain connects TRBV27 to TRBJ1-2; tentative D call: TRBD1 (5 bases). Between the trimmed V and J ends, which lost 5 bases and 4 bases, there was a span of 11 bases. Germline values: CDR1 MNHEY, CDR2 SMNVEV (reference sequence). The CDR3 contains 13 residues. As DNA, the CDR3 is TGTGCCAGCAGTCAGGGCGGGAGCTATGGCTACACCTTC. Its protein is CASSQGGSYGYTF.

The chain carries TRBV10-3 and TRBJ1-2; 10 bases are shared with TRBD1. The CDR3 spans 16 residues. J was trimmed by 3 bases and V by 5 bases; bases with no gene match: 9. Germline CDR1 and CDR2: ENHRY and SYGVKD. The chain's CDR3 is CAISKTQGTGDYGYTF. Written as DNA, the CDR3 is TGTGCCATCAGTAAGACCCAAGGGACAGGGGACTATGGCTACACCTTC.

In its sample, this clone was seen once. The chain couples TRBV27 to TRBJ1-5; D call uncertain. Trimming shortened V by 7 bases and J by 7 bases, and 17 bases separated the two germline ends. The CDR3 covers 14 residues. Germline loops: CDR1 MNHEY, CDR2 SMNVEV (reference sequence). CDR3 bases: TGTGCCAGCAACCCCCTCGGGATTGGACAGCCCCAGCATTTT. It encodes CASNPLGIGQPQHF.

This clone was found once. The chain carries TRBV11-2 and TRBJ2-7, with D perhaps TRBD2 (5 bases). V was cut by 6 bases and J by 5 bases, with 14 bases left in between. This CDR3 region has 13 residues. Germline CDR1 reads SGHAT; CDR2 reads FQNNGV. The CDR3 loop is CASRHSGPHEQYF. In DNA form, the CDR3 reads TGTGCCAGCAGGCACAGCGGTCCCCACGAGCAGTACTTC.

V is TRBV6-5 and J is TRBJ1-4; D possibly corresponds to TRBD1 (5 bases). The CDR3 extends over 16 amino acids. The germline gives CDR1 MNHEY, CDR2 SVGAGI. Trimming took 4 bases from V and 5 from J, leaving 17 bases between them. The CDR3 sequence: CASSWGSGGRNEKLFF. The CDR3, as DNA: TGTGCCAGCAGTTGGGGGAGTGGAGGGAGGAATGAAAAACTGTTTTTT.

V and J are TRBV29-1 and TRBJ1-2; no clear D gene. Germline-derived CDR1 and CDR2 are SQVTM and ANQGSEA. The V end lost 4 bases, the J end lost 2 bases, and 11 bases lay between the germline ends. The CDR3 has 13 residues. The CDR3: CSVVRGTNYGYTF. The CDR3 coding sequence is TGCAGCGTTGTTCGGGGAACAAACTATGGCTACACCTTC.

The V gene is TRBV11-3, the J gene TRBJ2-5; TRBD1 aligns across 8 bases. Losses at the gene ends were 5 bases for V and 2 bases for J; bases not matched to a gene: 10. The germline gives CDR1 SGHNT, CDR2 YENEEA. The CDR3 runs to 16 residues. DNA for the CDR3: TGTGCCAGCAGCCCGAGTGGACAGGGTAGGCAAGAGACCCAGTACTTC. Amino acids: CASSPSGQGRQETQYF.

This chain uses TRBV24-1 with TRBJ1-4, with a tentative D call TRBD1 (5 bases). Between the trimmed V and J ends, which lost 5 bases and 7 bases, there was a span of 13 bases. This CDR3 comprises 14 residues. The V gene's germline CDR1 is KGHDR and CDR2 SFDVKD. The CDR3 reads CATSARDGVEKLFF. The DNA of the CDR3 is TGTGCCACCAGTGCCCGGGACGGTGTTGAAAAACTGTTTTTT.

The chain uses TRBV5-1 and TRBJ2-7; TRBD1 agrees at 10 bases. Germline trimming cut 4 bases from V and 6 bases from J; bases unmatched to any gene: 4. The CDR3 is 13 residues long. The V gene's germline CDR1 is SGHRS and CDR2 YFSETQ. The CDR3 DNA reads as TGCGCCAGCAGCGTAGGGACAGGGGTCGAGCAGTACTTC. Translation: CASSVGTGVEQYF.

This sequence joins TRBV3-1 (or the pseudogene TRBV3-2) and TRBJ1-1; D ambiguous. Germline V CDR1 and CDR2: LGHDT, YNNKEL (reference sequence). The CDR3 runs to 9 residues. V gave up 5 bases and J gave up 11 bases, with 6 bases separating them. The CDR3 reads CASSYSAFF. CDR3 nucleotides: TGTGCCAGCAGCTACAGCGCTTTCTTT.

J is TRBJ1-5 and V is TRBV27; D possibly corresponds to TRBD1 (6 bases). The CDR3 runs to 15 residues. V shed 1 base and J shed 4 bases, with 11 bases lying between them. Germline V CDR1 and CDR2: MNHEY, SMNVEV (reference sequence). CDR3 amino acids: CASSLFRTDNQPQHF. In nucleotides, the CDR3 is TGTGCCAGCAGTTTATTCCGGACAGATAATCAGCCCCAGCATTTT.

The rearrangement joins TRBV7-9 to TRBJ2-7, with 7 positions matching TRBD2. Germline CDR1 is SEHNR and CDR2 is FQNEAQ (reference sequence). The CDR3 spans 15 residues. Trimming removed 5 bases from V and 4 bases from J; junction bases left unmatched: 11. CDR3 residues: CASSPGEGDKYEQYF. As DNA, the CDR3 is TGTGCCAGCAGCCCCGGGGAGGGAGATAAGTACGAGCAGTACTTC.

The chain has TRBV18 and TRBJ2-5, with D possibly being TRBD2 (6 bases). Germline V gene lookup returns CDR1 KGHSH and CDR2 LQKENI. The CDR3 length is 13 residues. V lost 3 bases, J lost 1 base, and 6 bases lay in between. CDR3 region: CASSPGGQETQYF. CDR3 DNA sequence: TGTGCCAGCTCACCGGGGGGCCAAGAGACCCAGTACTTC.

This clone was seen just once. V and J are TRBV5-1 and TRBJ1-1, with D tentatively TRBD1 (6 bases). CDR1 is SGHRS and CDR2 is YFSETQ in the germline V gene. The CDR3 spans 18 residues. V was shortened by 0 bases and J by 1 base, with 19 bases between the two germline ends. This CDR3 reads CASSLDGLAGVGNTEAFF. The DNA for the CDR3 is TGCGCCAGCAGCTTGGATGGGCTGGCAGGGGTTGGGAACACTGAAGCTTTCTTT.

This clone appeared a single time. This chain links TRBV10-3 with TRBJ2-3; the D call may be TRBD1 or TRBD2 (5 bases each). Trimming took 10 bases from V and 5 from J, leaving 13 bases between them. This CDR3 region has 12 residues. CDR1 and CDR2 from the germline V gene are ENHRY and SYGVKD. CDR3: CATAPGRDTQYF. In DNA, the CDR3 is TGTGCCACGGCCCCAGGGAGAGATACGCAGTATTTT.

V usage is TRBV7-3 and J usage is TRBJ1-1; D gene ambiguous. Germline V gene lookup returns CDR1 SGHTA and CDR2 FQGTGA. The CDR3 extends over 14 amino acids. V shed 4 bases and J shed 4 bases, with 13 bases lying between them. The CDR3 sequence: CASSSTRGSTEAFF. The CDR3 DNA sequence: TGTGCCAGCAGCTCAACCCGCGGGAGCACTGAAGCTTTCTTT.

The chain joins TRBV28 to TRBJ1-5; maybe TRBD1 (6 bases). The V and J ends lost 1 base and 5 bases respectively, with 9 bases between them. There are 14 residues in the CDR3. Per germline, CDR1 MDHEN and CDR2 SYDVKM. CDR3 region: CASSLSGAYQPQHF. The CDR3 nucleotides are TGTGCCAGCAGTTTATCAGGGGCATATCAGCCCCAGCATTTT. Full variable domain (missing parts from reference TRBV28 and TRBJ1-5): DVKVTQSSRYLVKRTGEKVFLECVQDMDHENMFWYRQDPGLGLRLIYFSYDVKMKEKGDIPEGYSVSREKKERFSLILESASTNQTSMYLCASSLSGAYQPQHFGDGTRLSIL.